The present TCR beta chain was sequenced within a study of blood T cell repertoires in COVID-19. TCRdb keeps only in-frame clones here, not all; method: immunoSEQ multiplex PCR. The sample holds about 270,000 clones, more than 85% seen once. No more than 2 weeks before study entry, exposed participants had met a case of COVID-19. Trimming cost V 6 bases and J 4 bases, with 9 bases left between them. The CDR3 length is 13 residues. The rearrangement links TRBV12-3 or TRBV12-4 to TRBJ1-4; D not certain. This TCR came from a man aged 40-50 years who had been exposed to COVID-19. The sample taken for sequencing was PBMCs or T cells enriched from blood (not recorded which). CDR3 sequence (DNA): TGTGCCAGCAGAATACAGCTTAATGAAAAACTGTTTTTT. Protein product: CASRIQLNEKLFF.